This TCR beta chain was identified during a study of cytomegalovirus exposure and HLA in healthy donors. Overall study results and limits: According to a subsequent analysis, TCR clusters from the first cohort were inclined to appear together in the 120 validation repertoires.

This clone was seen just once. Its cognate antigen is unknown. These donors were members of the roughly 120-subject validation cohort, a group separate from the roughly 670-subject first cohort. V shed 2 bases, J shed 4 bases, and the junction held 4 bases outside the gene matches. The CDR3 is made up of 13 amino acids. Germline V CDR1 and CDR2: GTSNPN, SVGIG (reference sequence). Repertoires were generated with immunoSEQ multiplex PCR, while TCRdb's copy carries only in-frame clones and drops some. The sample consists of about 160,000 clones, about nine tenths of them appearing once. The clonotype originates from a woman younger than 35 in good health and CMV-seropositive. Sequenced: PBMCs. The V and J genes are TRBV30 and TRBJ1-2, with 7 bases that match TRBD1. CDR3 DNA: TGTGCCTGGAGTTCGGCAGGGGGCTATGGCTACACCTTC. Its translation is CAWSSAGGYGYTF.